Below, 32 T cell receptor beta chains from the same sample are listed, as sequenced in a study of OX40 agonist ivuxolimab in advanced cancers. Data came from immunoSEQ multiplex PCR; TCRdb stores just in-frame clones and leaves some out. The profile shows approximately 110,000 clones, roughly 92% of them singletons. Material: CD4+ or CD8+ T cells sorted from blood, obtained in a trial of the OX40 agonist ivuxolimab. The receptors were gathered from an adult with an advanced solid tumor such as melanoma, head and neck, liver or kidney cancer.

This chain connects TRBV5-1 to TRBJ2-7, with TRBD2 matching 11 bases. Germline V lookup: CDR1 SGHRS, CDR2 YFSETQ. The junction had 4 bases not matched to a gene; V was cut back by 2 bases and J by 3 bases. The CDR3 has 15 amino acids. CDR3 loop: CASSLETSGNYEQYF. In nucleotides, the CDR3 is TGCGCCAGCAGCTTAGAGACTAGCGGGAACTACGAGCAGTACTTC.

The chain recombines TRBV11-2 with TRBJ2-3; D perhaps matches TRBD1 (5 bases). The germline V and J ends were trimmed by 0 bases and 8 bases, with 6 bases remaining between them. Per the germline V gene, CDR1 is SGHAT and CDR2 is FQNNGV. The CDR3 extends over 12 amino acids. In DNA, the CDR3 is TGTGCCAGCAGCTTAGATCAGGGTACGCAGTATTTT. Amino acid sequence: CASSLDQGTQYF.

V usage is TRBV4-1 and J usage is TRBJ2-7; 7 bases fit TRBD2. Germline values: CDR1 MGHRA, CDR2 YSYEKL. This CDR3 has 16 amino acids. J was trimmed by 4 bases and V by 0 bases; bases with no gene match: 9. CDR3 DNA sequence: TGCGCCAGCAGCCAAGAAACCAGCGGGACGGTTTACGAGCAGTACTTC. Residues: CASSQETSGTVYEQYF.

The chain links TRBV29-1 to TRBJ1-2, with D possibly matching TRBD1 (6 bases). The CDR3 extends over 11 amino acids. Trimming pared 7 bases from V and 2 bases from J, leaving 8 bases between. CDR1 and CDR2 from the germline V gene are SQVTM and ANQGSEA. DNA of the CDR3: TGCAGCGACGGGACAAACTATGGCTACACCTTC. It yields the protein CSDGTNYGYTF.

V is TRBV7-8 and J is TRBJ1-1; 12 bases are shared with TRBD1. Germline CDR1 SGHVS, CDR2 FQNEAQ. The J segment lost 1 base and the V segment lost 5 bases, leaving 8 bases of the junction unmatched. This CDR3 spans 17 amino acids. The CDR3 DNA sequence: TGTGCCAGCAGCGGCCGGGACAGGGGGCGTCAGAACACTGAAGCTTTCTTT. The encoded protein is CASSGRDRGRQNTEAFF.

V is TRBV5-1 and J is TRBJ2-1; perhaps D is TRBD1 or TRBD2 (5 bases each). Trimming stripped 4 bases from V and 4 bases from J, with 18 bases between. CDR3 length: 16 amino acids. CDR1 is SGHRS, CDR2 YFSETQ, per germline. CDR3 in amino acids: CASSPPGTGFYNEQFF. As DNA, the CDR3 is TGCGCCAGCAGCCCACCAGGGACGGGATTTTACAATGAGCAGTTCTTC.

The rearrangement joins TRBV6-1 to TRBJ1-4; TRBD1 aligns across 9 bases. V shed 6 bases and J 8 bases; nucleotides not matched to a gene: 7. Germline V gene data show CDR1 as MNHNS and CDR2 as SASEGT. This CDR3 has 14 amino acids. The CDR3 DNA sequence: TGTGCCAGCAGCACCGGGACAGGGTTCGAAAAACTGTTTTTT. Amino acid sequence: CASSTGTGFEKLFF.

CDR3 protein: CASSLSPGQGRTQYF. CDR3 DNA: TGTGCCAGCAGCTTAAGTCCGGGACAGGGGAGAACCCAGTACTTC. V gene TRBV7-2 combines with J gene TRBJ2-5; 10 bases fit TRBD1. Germline V gene data show CDR1 as SGHTA and CDR2 as FQGNSA. V lost 2 bases and J lost 8; bases outside the gene matches: 8. This CDR3 has 15 residues.

This rearrangement joins TRBV18 to TRBJ1-3, with D possibly TRBD1 on 6 matching bases. The germline gives CDR1 KGHSH, CDR2 LQKENI. The CDR3 extends over 16 amino acids. Trimming left V 1 base short and J 0 bases short, with 10 bases between. CDR3 loop: CASSPLDSSSGNTIYF. As DNA, the CDR3 is TGTGCCAGCTCACCACTGGACAGCTCCTCTGGAAACACCATATATTTT.

The chain has TRBV28 and TRBJ2-7, with 8 bases that match TRBD1. Germline CDR1 reads MDHEN; CDR2 reads SYDVKM. The CDR3 consists of 15 residues. The ends lost 2 bases at V and 3 bases at J; junction bases unmatched: 6. CDR3 sequence: CASSLGGQVVYEQYF. CDR3 sequence (DNA): TGTGCCAGCAGTTTAGGGGGACAGGTCGTCTACGAGCAGTACTTC.

In this sample, this clone turned up a few times. This chain connects TRBV7-9 to TRBJ2-2; possibly TRBD1 for D (5 bases). This CDR3 is 18 amino acids long. The V and J ends lost 0 bases and 3 bases respectively, with 17 bases between them. The germline V gene has CDR1 SEHNR and CDR2 FQNEAQ (reference sequence). This chain's CDR3 is CASSLAVFQGTDTGELFF. The CDR3 bases are TGTGCCAGCAGCTTAGCAGTATTCCAGGGTACGGACACCGGGGAGCTGTTTTTT.

The rearrangement uses TRBV6-1 and TRBJ2-1, with D tentatively TRBD1 or TRBD2 (5 bases each). CDR3 length: 15 residues. Trimming stripped 7 bases from V and 3 bases from J, with 16 bases between. Germline CDR1 reads MNHNS; CDR2 reads SASEGT. The CDR3 protein is CASIPGRDGYNEQFF. For the CDR3, the DNA is TGTGCCAGCATCCCAGGCCGGGACGGCTACAATGAGCAGTTCTTC.

V usage is TRBV11-2 and J usage is TRBJ1-2; TRBD1 might be the D (5 bases). From germline, CDR1 is SGHAT and CDR2 FQNNGV. Trimming removed 1 base at V and 8 bases at J, with 14 bases between. This CDR3 has 14 residues. The CDR3 DNA sequence: TGTGCCAGCAGCTTAGGTCAACAGGAGAGGGGCTACACCTTC. It translates to CASSLGQQERGYTF.

The rearrangement links TRBV7-3 to TRBJ2-3, with D hard to call. The germline V and J ends were trimmed by 3 bases and 3 bases, with 4 bases remaining between them. Germline CDR1 reads SGHTA; CDR2 reads FQGTGA. This CDR3 spans 12 amino acids. The CDR3 DNA follows: TGTGCCAGCAGCTTGGAAACAGATACGCAGTATTTT. Encoded protein: CASSLETDTQYF.

CDR3 sequence (DNA): TGTGCCAGCAGCGCGGACCCCACGGACCCCTACGAGCAGTACTTC. Its protein is CASSADPTDPYEQYF. V and J are TRBV9 and TRBJ2-7, with D hard to call. The CDR3 length is 15 residues. V was clipped by 3 bases and J by 2 bases, with 15 bases between them. The germline gives CDR1 SGDLS, CDR2 YYNGEE.

This clone was counted once. The chain carries TRBV2 and TRBJ1-5, with D uncertain. The germline CDR1 and CDR2 sequences are SNHLY and FYNNEI. The V end was cut by 6 bases, the J end by 5 bases, with 11 bases between. There are 13 residues in the CDR3. In nucleotides, the CDR3 is TGTGCCAGCAGGGCCATAGAAGATCAGCCCCAGCATTTT. Translating gives CASRAIEDQPQHF.

The gene calls are TRBV27 and TRBJ2-1, with 10 bases matching TRBD2. The CDR3 consists of 21 residues. V shed 3 bases and J 0 bases; nucleotides not matched to a gene: 17. CDR1 and CDR2 from the germline V gene are MNHEY and SMNVEV (reference sequence). The CDR3 loop is CASSFLSSGSAYTRSYNEQFF. For the CDR3, the DNA is TGTGCCAGCAGTTTTCTATCTAGCGGGAGCGCTTATACCCGCTCCTACAATGAGCAGTTCTTC.

The rearrangement links TRBV9 to TRBJ2-7; 13 nucleotides agree with TRBD2. The CDR3 contains 16 residues. Germline CDR1 reads SGDLS; CDR2 reads YYNGEE. The J segment lost 5 bases and the V segment lost 0 bases, leaving 5 bases of the junction unmatched. The CDR3 nucleotides read TGTGCCAGCAGCGTAGCCGGGACTAGCGGGACTCACGAGCAGTACTTC. It translates to CASSVAGTSGTHEQYF. The full variable domain, completed using reference TRBV9 and TRBJ2-7, is DSGVTQTPKHLITATGQRVTLRCSPRSGDLSVYWYQQSLDQGLQFLIQYYNGEERAKGNILERFSAQQFPDLHSELNLSSLELGDSALYFCASSVAGTSGTHEQYFGPGTRLTVT.

DNA for the CDR3: TGTGCCAGCAGCCACCCCTCGGACGGAGGCTCTGGAAACACCATATATTTT. Amino acid sequence: CASSHPSDGGSGNTIYF. This chain joins TRBV7-6 and TRBJ1-3; D is uncertain. With 5 bases removed from V and 0 bases from J, the gap between germline ends came to 17 bases. Looked up from germline, CDR1 is SGHVS and CDR2 is FNYEAQ. The CDR3 extends over 17 amino acids.

The chain carries TRBV15 and TRBJ1-3; 11 bases fit TRBD1. The CDR3 covers 16 residues. The germline gives CDR1 LNHNV, CDR2 YYDKDF (reference sequence). The V and J ends lost 5 bases and 2 bases, in that order; junction bases with no gene match: 5. The CDR3 bases are TGTGCCACCAGCGGGCCGGGACAGGGGGCTGGAAACACCATATATTTT. Protein sequence: CATSGPGQGAGNTIYF.

The J gene is TRBJ2-7, the V gene TRBV28; D remains unclear. This CDR3 contains 13 residues. CDR1 is MDHEN and CDR2 is SYDVKM in the germline V gene. Deletions cut 7 bases from V and 4 bases from J, with 14 bases between. This CDR3 reads CASTSGQKYEQYF. CDR3 in DNA: TGTGCCAGCACCTCTGGGCAGAAATACGAGCAGTACTTC.

The chain employs TRBV30 and TRBJ1-4; no definite D call. The germline V gene encodes CDR1 GTSNPN and CDR2 SVGIG (reference sequence). The CDR3 is 14 residues long. Trimming took off 5 bases at V and 0 bases at J, with 10 bases between the two ends. CDR3 sequence: CAWQSLSTNEKLFF. The CDR3 DNA follows: TGTGCCTGGCAGTCCCTCTCAACTAATGAAAAACTGTTTTTT. The full variable domain, completed using reference TRBV30 and TRBJ1-4, is SQTIHQWPATLVQPVGSPLSLECTVEGTSNPNLYWYRQAAGRGLQLLFYSVGIGQISSEVPQNLSASRPQDRQFILSSKKLLLSDSGFYLCAWQSLSTNEKLFFGSGTQLSVL.

This clone was recorded only once. The V gene is TRBV14, the J gene TRBJ2-5, with 10 bases lining up with TRBD1. CDR1 is SGHDN, CDR2 FVKESK, per germline. The J segment lost 5 bases and the V segment lost 6 bases, leaving 6 bases of the junction unmatched. The CDR3 contains 14 residues. For the CDR3, the DNA is TGTGCCAGCAGGCGGACAGGGGGGTTGGAGACCCAGTACTTC. Its protein product is CASRRTGGLETQYF.

V usage is TRBV28 and J usage is TRBJ1-2, with a weak D call TRBD1 (5 bases). Germline V gives CDR1 MDHEN, CDR2 SYDVKM. The V end lost 10 bases, the J end lost 6 bases, and 21 bases lay between the germline ends. The CDR3 loop spans 14 amino acids. CDR3 sequence reads: CATQIPTVNDGYTF. The CDR3 DNA follows: TGTGCCACCCAAATACCGACAGTAAATGATGGCTACACCTTC.

The chain recombines TRBV7-9 with TRBJ2-1; unclear D gene. The germline V gene has CDR1 SEHNR and CDR2 FQNEAQ (reference sequence). The V gene lost 2 bases and the J gene lost 3 bases, with 11 bases spanning the gap. The CDR3 extends over 15 amino acids. The CDR3 region is CASSLLGYSYNEQFF. DNA of the CDR3: TGTGCCAGCAGCTTACTTGGGTATAGCTACAATGAGCAGTTCTTC.

The gene calls are TRBV27 and TRBJ2-1; 9 bases map to TRBD1. The CDR3 has 14 residues. CDR1 and CDR2 (germline): MNHEY, SMNVEV (reference sequence). V trimming: 4 bases; J trimming: 7 bases; junction bases outside the gene matches: 5. CDR3 DNA: TGTGCCAGCAGTTCCGGGACAGGGTTGAATGAGCAGTTCTTC. Protein: CASSSGTGLNEQFF.

The chain carries TRBV9 and TRBJ1-2; the D is unclear. CDR3 size: 14 residues. V lost 6 bases and J lost 1, with 13 bases in between. The germline V gene encodes CDR1 SGDLS and CDR2 YYNGEE. The CDR3 here is CASTDTPRNYGYTF. CDR3 bases: TGTGCCAGCACTGACACGCCTCGTAACTATGGCTACACCTTC.

The chain joins TRBV2 to TRBJ1-2; TRBD1 aligns across 7 bases. Losses at the gene ends were 8 bases for V and 0 bases for J; bases not matched to a gene: 3. The CDR3 sequence is 13 residues long. CDR1 is SNHLY and CDR2 is FYNNEI in the germline V gene. The CDR3 sequence is CASRDSPNYGYTF. The CDR3 DNA follows: TGTGCCAGCCGGGACAGCCCTAACTATGGCTACACCTTC.

The V gene is TRBV6-1, the J gene TRBJ2-7; D is undetermined. CDR3 size: 15 residues. V shed 1 base and J shed 0 bases, with 10 bases lying between them. CDR1 MNHNS and CDR2 SASEGT come from the germline V gene. CDR3 in amino acids: CASSEGPASSYEQYF. CDR3 nucleotides: TGTGCCAGCAGTGAAGGACCCGCTAGCTCCTACGAGCAGTACTTC.

V usage is TRBV5-1 and J usage is TRBJ2-7, with TRBD1 identical over 9 bases. The CDR3 length is 15 residues. CDR1 and CDR2 from the germline V gene are SGHRS and YFSETQ. After removal of 1 base from V and 1 base from J, the junction contained 3 bases not matched to a gene. The CDR3: CASSLLGTGSYEQYF. DNA of the CDR3: TGCGCCAGCAGCTTGTTAGGGACAGGGTCCTACGAGCAGTACTTC.

The chain employs TRBV29-1 and TRBJ2-3; TRBD2 is a possible D gene (5 bases). V shed 5 bases and J shed 0 bases, with 12 bases lying between them. The CDR3 length is 14 residues. Germline CDR1 is SQVTM and CDR2 is ANQGSEA. For the CDR3, the DNA is TGCAGCGTTCTTCGGACTTCTAGCACAGATACGCAGTATTTT. Translated, it gives CSVLRTSSTDTQYF.

The chain is built from TRBV6-6 and TRBJ2-7; 7 bases map to TRBD2. V was pared by 0 bases and J by 2 bases, with 7 bases of the junction left unmatched. Germline V gives CDR1 MNHNY, CDR2 SVGAGI (reference sequence). The CDR3 has 16 amino acids. The CDR3 sequence: CASSYSIASGTYEQYF. CDR3 coding DNA: TGTGCCAGCAGTTACTCGATAGCTAGCGGTACCTACGAGCAGTACTTC.